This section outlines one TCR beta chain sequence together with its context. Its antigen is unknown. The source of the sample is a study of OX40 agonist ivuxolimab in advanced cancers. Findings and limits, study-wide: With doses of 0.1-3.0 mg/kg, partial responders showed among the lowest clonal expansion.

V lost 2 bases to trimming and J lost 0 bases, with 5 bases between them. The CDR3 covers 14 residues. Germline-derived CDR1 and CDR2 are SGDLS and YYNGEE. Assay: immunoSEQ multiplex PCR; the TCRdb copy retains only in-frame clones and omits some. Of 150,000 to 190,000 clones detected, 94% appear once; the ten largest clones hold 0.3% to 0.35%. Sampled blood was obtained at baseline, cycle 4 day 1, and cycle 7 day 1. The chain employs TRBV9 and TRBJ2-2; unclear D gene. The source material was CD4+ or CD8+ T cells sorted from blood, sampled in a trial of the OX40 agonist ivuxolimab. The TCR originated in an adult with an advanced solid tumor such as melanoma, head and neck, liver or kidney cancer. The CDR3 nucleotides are TGTGCCAGCAGCGTGTCGCCGAACACCGGGGAGCTGTTTTTT. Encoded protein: CASSVSPNTGELFF.